This record concerns one TCR beta chain sequence. Its antigen is unknown. Base qualities are not provided; no much larger clone lies one nucleotide away. Healthy HIV-negative adults with no recently reported acute infections or vaccinations were included as donors. All donors were Caucasian adults living in Nashville, Tennessee, USA. For unsorted samples, tens of millions of PBMCs were counted, and genomic DNA was extracted using the QIAamp DNA Blood Mini kit. Blood was obtained by leukapheresis, after which PBMCs were separated by Ficoll-Histopaque density gradient centrifugation and cryopreserved in liquid nitrogen vapor phase. TCR CDR3 regions were amplified from genomic DNA by multiplex PCR using the deep immunoSEQ assay. Extracted genomic DNA from each cell subset was spread evenly across all wells of several immunoSEQ 96-well plates, with each plate serving as a replicate. Each replicate PCR for unsorted PBMC received approximately 0.3 ug genomic DNA, equal to approximately 30,000 T cell genomes. Ten immunoSEQ deep assay plates were used to sequence the unsorted PBMC genomic DNA. Purified libraries were quantified with a Qubit 3.0 fluorometer, sized on a Bioanalyzer 2100, and re-quantified with the KAPA Library Quantification kit. A separate single-read 150-cycle Illumina NextSeq 550 flow cell was used to sequence each immunoSEQ 96-well plate. In the authors' own workflow: Because only junctional sequences without quality scores were contained in the immunoSEQ output, filtering matching that applied to full-length reads could not be performed. To assign V/J genes and CDR3, sequences were annotated using PyIR, a Python wrapper for IgBLAST v1.9, with IMGT germline references. Reads were filtered out if the reads had weak V/J assignments (E-value above 1e-6), no CDR3, stop codons, out-of-frame junctions, or ambiguous translated residues. V3J clonotypes were defined as sequences sharing the same inferred V gene, J gene, and CDR3 amino acid sequence. Percentage overlap between repertoires was computed as shared unique clonotypes divided by the size of the smaller repertoire. Richness of each repertoire was evaluated using RTK rarefaction, the Chao1 estimator, and Recon v2.1 estimates of unobserved clonotypes. TCRdb re-hosts the immuneACCESS table, in-frame sequences only. Its copies lack some clones; in the studies checked, an unresolved V gene accounts for under half of them, and the cause for the rest is not known. V and J calls plus clone size are reproduced from that table; the DNA served to infer D and trimming. In this sample the table shows hundreds of thousands of clones, around three quarters of which occur a single time. About 11% of the sample rests with the top ten.

The sample belongs to a study of shared clonotypes between healthy human individuals (dated by TCRdb to the early 2020s). Describing the broader study: A couple of women and three men aged 18 to 49 years were included in the cohort. The study deeply sequenced blood TCR repertoires of five healthy adults to estimate repertoire size and the extent of clonotype sharing between individuals. Different laboratories and diverse techniques were used to prepare libraries and sequence TCR repertoires, to increase sequencing depth and limit assay-specific biases. Each donor's leukapheresis produced roughly between about 0.9 and 9.5 billion PBMCs.

Trimming accounts for 6 bases at V and 2 bases at J, while the number of junction bases matched to no gene is 7. CDR1 and CDR2 were assigned from the germline V gene as SNHLY and FYNNEI. Reading from cysteine to phenylalanine, the CDR3 counts 14 amino acids. The CDR3 DNA has 42 bases and is translated from base 1. Overall results and qualifications from the work: Pairwise subsampling led to the expectation that sequencing depth would affect the degree of clonotype sharing among donors. Only blood was sampled, and tissue TCR repertoires likely differ from those in blood. Because the study included a small number of donors, the genetic and exposure-history diversity represented was limited.

The receptor was isolated from a woman between 40 and 50 years old in good health. Some clones in this sample may be carry-over from other donors' samples. The rearrangement joined TRBV2 to TRBJ2-7; TRBD2 lines up with 7 middle nucleotides. Sequenced sample: PBMCs. The encoded CDR3 is CASRGGRGPYEQYF. The base sequence is TGTGCCAGCAGGGGGGGGAGGGGACCCTACGAGCAGTACTTC. Full variable domain (CDR3 extended with the reference TRBV2 and TRBJ2-7 proteins): EPEVTQTPSHQVTQMGQEVILRCVPISNHLYFYWYRQILGQKVEFLVSFYNNEISEKSEIFDDQFSVERPDGSNFTLKIRSTKLEDSAMYFCASRGGRGPYEQYFGPGTRLTVT.